This T cell receptor beta chain was found in a study of cytomegalovirus exposure and HLA in healthy donors. A multiplex PCR was run with 60 Vbeta primers and 13 Jbeta primers. The repertoire was sequenced with immunoSEQ multiplex PCR; TCRdb's copy has only in-frame clones and lacks some. The repertoire has 100,000 to 120,000 clones, around 88% of them found once; the top ten carry around 1.9%. Study results and limitations: The authors later linked a missense DCLRE1C variant to TCR beta V- and J-gene trimming.

Germline V gene data show CDR1 as LNHDA and CDR2 as SQIVND (reference sequence). The CDR3 is 16 amino acids. Trimming removed 7 bases from V and 2 bases from J; junction bases left unmatched: 9. Remarks on this clone: Its antigen is currently unknown.

The chain links TRBV19 to TRBJ1-5; 9 nucleotides align to TRBD1. The sequence derives from a man aged 40-50 years in good health and CMV-seronegative. Material for sequencing was PBMCs. The CDR3 DNA reads TGTGCCAGTATCTCGACAGGGGGGCGGGGCAATCAGCCCCAGCATTTT. Translated: CASISTGGRGNQPQHF.